The rows below give T cell receptor beta chains drawn from one sample of a study of glioma-infiltrating T cells. TCRdb itself ran the multiplex PCR reads through MiXCR, one entry per CDR3 protein. The sample lists around 97,000 distinct CDR3 sequences; around 31% were seen once. Sequenced material: glioma tissue, nonneoplastic brain tissue, or PBMCs (not recorded which). The receptor set was obtained from a human donor with low-grade glioma or glioblastoma, undergoing nonglioma brain surgery, or in good health (not recorded which). Each CDR3 is given with its conserved first and last residue. D genes are given only for firm matches. Some rows have no size entry. The others give once, few or many, or a class for an expanded clone.

d_call j_call v_call clone_size cdr3_aa cdr3_nt
TRBD1 TRBJ1-6 TRBV20-1 many CSANPGQGVYSPLHF TGCAGTGCTAACCCGGGACAGGGGGTGTATTCACCCCTCCACTTT
TRBD1 TRBJ2-7 TRBV29-1 many CSVDGQGTYEQYF TGCAGCGTTGACGGACAGGGGACCTACGAGCAGTACTTC
- TRBJ1-2 TRBV6-1 many CASRTGSAGYGYTF TGTGCCAGCAGAACAGGGTCGGCTGGCTATGGCTACACCTTC
- TRBJ2-5 TRBV6-5 few CGSSYAGGNQETQYF TGTGGCAGCAGTTACGCCGGGGGAAACCAAGAGACCCAGTACTTC
- TRBJ2-7 TRBV2 few CASSGLTGPSYEQYF TGTGCCAGCAGCGGGTTGACAGGCCCCTCCTACGAGCAGTACTTC
- TRBJ2-7 TRBV19 few CASSWDPLTYEQYF TGTGCCAGTAGTTGGGATCCGCTTACCTACGAGCAGTACTTC
- TRBJ1-2 TRBV2 many CASSERGGDYGYTF TGTGCCAGCAGTGAACGGGGAGGGGACTATGGCTACACCTTC
- TRBJ2-5 TRBV7-9 many CASSATQETQYF TGTGCCAGCAGCGCGACTCAAGAGACCCAGTACTTC
TRBD1 TRBJ1-1 TRBV4-2 many CASSPSDRATEAFF TGTGCCAGCAGCCCCTCAGACAGGGCTACTGAAGCTTTCTTT
- TRBJ2-2 TRBV27 once CASSPEAGELFF TGTGCCAGCAGCCCAGAAGCCGGGGAGCTGTTTTTT
- TRBJ2-3 TRBV7-3 many CASNQQGPTDTQYF TGTGCCAGCAACCAACAGGGCCCCACAGATACGCAGTATTTT
- TRBJ1-2 TRBV5-8 few CASSLGGPLGNGYTF TGTGCCAGCAGCTTGGGAGGCCCCTTAGGGAATGGCTACACCTTC
- TRBJ2-5 TRBV12-3/TRBV12-4 many CASSLSRLETQYF TGTGCCAGCAGTTTATCCAGGTTAGAGACCCAGTACTTC
- TRBJ2-7 TRBV4-3 - CASSPAQGCEQYF TGCGCCAGCAGCCCGGCACAGGGCTGCGAGCAGTACTTC
- TRBJ1-1 TRBV16 many CATQTGMNTEAFF TGTGCCACTCAAACAGGGATGAACACTGAAGCTTTCTTT
- TRBJ2-7 TRBV7-9 many CASSLAPGYEQYF TGTGCCAGCAGCTTAGCACCCGGGTACGAGCAGTACTTC
- TRBJ2-5 TRBV9 - CASSVGGLDQETQYF TGTGCCAGCAGCGTAGGGGGACTCGACCAAGAGACCCAGTACTTC
TRBD1 TRBJ2-7 TRBV10-2 - CASSDWDRGYEQYF TGTGCCAGCAGTGACTGGGACAGGGGGTACGAGCAGTACTTC
TRBD2 TRBJ2-3 TRBV7-2 few CASSSGLAGGHVIPDTQYF TGTGCCAGCAGCTCCGGACTAGCGGGGGGGCATGTGATTCCAGATACGCAGTATTTT
- TRBJ2-3 TRBV5-5 - CASSLAFYVATDTQYF TGTGCCAGCAGCTTGGCCTTCTACGTAGCCACAGATACGCAGTATTTT